The sequence of this T cell receptor (beta chain) was determined in a study of T cell responses to AZD1222 COVID-19 vaccine. Findings and limits, study-wide: Spike-specific TCR breadth and depth both grew after two AZD1222 doses.

Sequenced by immunoSEQ multiplex PCR; TCRdb stores in-frame clones only, minus some. The repertoire holds some 94,000 clones, with approximately 90% as singletons. Worth noting for this clone: Its antigen is still unknown.

The CDR3 contains 11 residues. Germline CDR1 and CDR2: ENHRY and SYGVKD. V shed 4 bases and J shed 3 bases, with 3 bases lying between them. Second doses were pooled across both intervals (about 4 or about 12 weeks). This chain joins TRBV10-3 and TRBJ1-1; D unclear. The source of this sequence is an adult who received the AZD1222 COVID-19 vaccine. This specimen consisted of peripheral blood, obtained 28 days after the second AZD1222 dose. CDR3 coding DNA: TGTGCCATCAGTGGGGACACTGAAGCTTTCTTT. This codes for CAISGDTEAFF.